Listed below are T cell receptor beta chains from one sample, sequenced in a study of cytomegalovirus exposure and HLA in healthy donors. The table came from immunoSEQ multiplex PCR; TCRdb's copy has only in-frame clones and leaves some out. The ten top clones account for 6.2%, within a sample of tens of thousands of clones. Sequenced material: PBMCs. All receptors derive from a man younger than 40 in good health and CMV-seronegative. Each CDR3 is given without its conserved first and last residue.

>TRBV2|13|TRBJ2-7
ASSYPDRVDYEQY
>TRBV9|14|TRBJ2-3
ASSSRFSGGADTQY
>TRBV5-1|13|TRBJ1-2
ASSLAGTGGEGYT
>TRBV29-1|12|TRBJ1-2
SVEGRQAHYGYT
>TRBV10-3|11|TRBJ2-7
ATSGTETYEQY
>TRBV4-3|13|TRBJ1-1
ASSHDLMGGTEAF
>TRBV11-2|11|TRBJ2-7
ASSHGTSHEQY
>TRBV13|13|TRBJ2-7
ASSLSPSGGYEQY
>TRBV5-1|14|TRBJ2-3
ASSSATSGYTDTQY
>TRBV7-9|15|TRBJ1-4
ASSPDGQGWANEKLF
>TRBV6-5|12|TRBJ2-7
ASSYSLGVGEQY
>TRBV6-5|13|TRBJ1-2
ASSYTRQGLYGYT
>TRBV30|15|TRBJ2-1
AWSDEGAGGAYNEQF
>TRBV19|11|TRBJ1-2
ASTKDSNYGYT
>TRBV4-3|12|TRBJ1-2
ASSQARQEYGYT
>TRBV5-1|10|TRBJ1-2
ASSLDISGYT
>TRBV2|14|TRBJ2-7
ASSESSGSTSHEQY
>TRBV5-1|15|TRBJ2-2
ASSTGLAGAGTGELF
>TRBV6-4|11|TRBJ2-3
ASSEAGTDTQY
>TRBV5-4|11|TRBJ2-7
AFQGGDSYEQY
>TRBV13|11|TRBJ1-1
ASSLTGNTEAF
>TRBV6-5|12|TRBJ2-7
ASSYGRYAKEQY
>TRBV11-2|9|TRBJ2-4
ASSPGNIQY
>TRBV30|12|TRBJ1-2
AWSALGGFYGYT
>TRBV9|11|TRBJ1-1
ASSDGVNTEAF
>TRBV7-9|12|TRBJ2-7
ASSLVTGSYEQY
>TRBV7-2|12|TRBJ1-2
ASSLAPGNYGYT
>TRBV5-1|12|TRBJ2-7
ASRLERGSYEQY
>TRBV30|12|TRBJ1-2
AWATDQGAAGYT
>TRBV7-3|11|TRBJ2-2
ASSSSKRTKLF
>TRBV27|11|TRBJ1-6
ASSLQGPGGLH
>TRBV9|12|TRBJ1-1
ASSVDSGATEAF
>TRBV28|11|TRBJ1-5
ASSFQGRQPQH
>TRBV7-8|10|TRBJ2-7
ASRTASYEQY
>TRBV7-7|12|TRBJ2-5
ASSLSLAEETQY
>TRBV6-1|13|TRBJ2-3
ASSGLSGSADTQY
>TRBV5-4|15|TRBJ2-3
ASSLGTSGTSTDTQY